One TCR beta chain is described in this entry. Antigen: not known. Researchers ran the PCR with 60 Vbeta and 13 Jbeta primers. In the source study's methods: A follow-up analysis tallied tens of millions of unique TCR beta chains, roughly 11 million shared. Sequencing used immunoSEQ multiplex PCR; TCRdb keeps in-frame clones, though not all of them. V and J calls and clone size come straight from that table; D and trimming were deduced from the DNA. This table holds around 78,000 clones. This sample was included in a study of cytomegalovirus exposure and HLA in healthy donors. Germline V CDR1 and CDR2: SGHTA, FQGNSA. V lost 4 bases and J lost 1, with 13 bases in between. The CDR3 loop spans 15 amino acids. Study results and limitations: A classifier reportedly called cytomegalovirus status with high sensitivity and specificity. The authors listed 150 to 200 TCR beta chains as cytomegalovirus-associated. Most observed TCR sequences were rare, whereas some public TCRs were detected in many donors.

V and J are TRBV7-2 and TRBJ1-1, with D maybe TRBD1 (5 bases). Sequenced: PBMCs. This sequence originates from a man aged 18 to 30 in good health and CMV-seropositive. The CDR3 is CASSWDLLRNTEAFF. CDR3 in DNA: TGTGCCAGCAGCTGGGACTTACTCAGGAACACTGAAGCTTTCTTT.